The rows below give T cell receptor beta chains drawn from one sample of a study of human T cells and chemical hapten exposure. One entry per CDR3 protein results from TCRdb running MiXCR on the RACE reads. Found here are 35,000 or so distinct CDR3 sequences, approximately 10% of them singletons; the top ten hold roughly 27%. Sequenced material: whole blood, taken in connection with sensitization to the hapten diphenylcyclopropenone (DPC). The source is a man aged 50 or older with alopecia areata. Some clones in this sample may be carry-over from other donors' samples. The conserved cysteine and the conserved F or W are not part of the CDR3 here. Fields, in order: V gene, J gene, CDR3 protein.

TRBV4-1	TRBJ2-5	ASSQGQRRQETQY
TRBV29-1	TRBJ2-1	SVESSGSMLNEQF
TRBV7-2	TRBJ2-5	ASSLARGETQY
TRBV3-1	TRBJ2-7	ASSRTSGNYEQY
TRBV28	TRBJ2-3	ASSTSGASTDTQY
TRBV20-1	TRBJ2-7	SPIRRRGRAYEQY
TRBV5-1	TRBJ1-1	ASSQGTGVILTEAF
TRBV28	TRBJ2-3	ASSLWTGGTDTQY
TRBV29-1	TRBJ2-7	SPCSEQY
TRBV7-9	TRBJ2-3	ASSRLAGSTDTQY
TRBV27	TRBJ2-7	ASSFTSGISYEQY
TRBV10-2	TRBJ2-7	ASRSTPGLTYEQY
TRBV9	TRBJ1-6	ASSGGGSNSPLH
TRBV20-1	TRBJ2-7	SARGGYEQY
TRBV7-9	TRBJ1-4	ASSPGTGTFEKLF
TRBV28	TRBJ2-7	ASSLAGGNTYEQY
TRBV7-2	TRBJ2-2	ASSLQGRPGELF
TRBV6-1	TRBJ2-1	ASSDWDEQF
TRBV29-1	TRBJ2-1	SVEGREVGEQF
TRBV7-8	TRBJ2-5	ASSLPGMETQY
TRBV27	TRBJ1-1	ASSLFRKNAEAF
TRBV10-3	TRBJ2-1	AIRPPGTENNEQF
TRBV11-2	TRBJ1-2	ASSGQTNYGYT
TRBV7-9	TRBJ2-3	ASSTTGRTDTQY
TRBV11-2	TRBJ1-3	ASSSGVTSGNTIY
TRBV11-2	TRBJ2-1	ASSLGTGLAGFNEQF
TRBV7-9	TRBJ1-6	ASSSTDSPSPLH
TRBV7-8	TRBJ1-2	ASSSTGGGYGYT
TRBV29-1	TRBJ2-7	SVEEREQY
TRBV2	TRBJ2-3	ASIRLYTDTQY
TRBV10-3	TRBJ1-2	AIRGQSTNYGYT
TRBV2	TRBJ1-3	ASSESPASGNTIY
TRBV7-3	TRBJ1-5	ASSPGAHFEPQH
TRBV9	TRBJ2-2	ASSVAPSGGELF
TRBV2	TRBJ2-7	ASSAVVEQY
TRBV6-2/TRBV6-3	TRBJ2-2	ASRYSRTGGGTGELF
TRBV20-1	TRBJ2-3	SARDPNPSGSRYTDTQY
TRBV20-1	TRBJ2-3	SAIRGGGTDTQY
TRBV11-2	TRBJ2-1	ASSLDRSYNEQF
TRBV28	TRBJ2-3	ASGGGGDTQY
TRBV5-8	TRBJ2-3	ASSRGLAGTHNTQY
TRBV30	TRBJ2-7	AWSVKGASSYEQY
TRBV29-1	TRBJ2-1	SAARTSGYNEQF
TRBV24-1	TRBJ2-2	ATSDTQGFTGELF
TRBV28	TRBJ2-7	ASTPGDSYEQY
TRBV20-1	TRBJ2-4	SATSPSLQGAKNIQY
TRBV6-6	TRBJ1-5	ASTIKAGRYQPQH
TRBV7-9	TRBJ2-7	ASSSPSGTYEQY
TRBV28	TRBJ1-1	ASSLWEGTEAF
TRBV29-1	TRBJ2-3	SVPGTETDTQY
TRBV28	TRBJ1-1	ASSLQGGNTEAF
TRBV5-1	TRBJ2-7	ASSLETGWAYEQY
TRBV12-3/TRBV12-4	TRBJ1-3	ASSPRQGAAGNTIY